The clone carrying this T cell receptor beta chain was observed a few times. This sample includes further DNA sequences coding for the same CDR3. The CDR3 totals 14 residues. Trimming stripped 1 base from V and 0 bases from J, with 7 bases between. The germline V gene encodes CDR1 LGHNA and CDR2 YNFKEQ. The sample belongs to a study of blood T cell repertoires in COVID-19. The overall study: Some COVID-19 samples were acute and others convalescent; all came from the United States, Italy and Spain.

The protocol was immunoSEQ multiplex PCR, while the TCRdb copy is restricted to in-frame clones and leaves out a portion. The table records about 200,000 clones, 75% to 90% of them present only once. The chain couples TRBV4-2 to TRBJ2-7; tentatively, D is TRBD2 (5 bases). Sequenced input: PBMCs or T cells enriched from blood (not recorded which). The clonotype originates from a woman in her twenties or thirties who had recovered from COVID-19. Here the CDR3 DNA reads TGTGCCAGCAGCCAAGTGGGGAGCTCCTACGAGCAGTACTTC. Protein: CASSQVGSSYEQYF.